The source of this T cell receptor (beta chain) is a study of low-dose radiotherapy and immunotherapy resistance in tumors. The CDR3 contains 16 residues. The V gene's germline CDR1 is SGHDT and CDR2 YYEEEE. Trimming took 4 bases from V and 0 from J; bases not matched to a gene: 9. This clonotype was found a few times. Time point noted: after trial treatment. Treatment of the sample: LDRT plus nivolumab, ipilimumab, low-dose cyclophosphamide and aspirin (RACIN trial). As their treatment, donors received nivolumab, ipilimumab, aspirin, low-dose cyclophosphamide and low-dose radiotherapy. Eligibility criteria specified advanced solid malignancies devoid of tumor-infiltrating lymphocytes. TRAV- and TRBV-specific primers, spanning alpha and beta chains, primed first-strand cDNA. TCR amplification involved 20 to 25 PCR cycles with a constant-region primer and V-primer adapter. TCRdb ran MiXCR on the reads and lists one entry per CDR3 protein. The sample holds 60,000 or so distinct CDR3 sequences, around 23% seen once.

The rearrangement links TRBV5-6 to TRBJ1-1; 7 bases map to TRBD1. The specimen was PBMCs, collected after low-dose radiotherapy plus immunotherapy. The source is a male donor with prostate cancer. Here the CDR3 DNA reads TGTGCCAGCAGCGTACGCGACAGGGTGGTGAACACTGAAGCTTTCTTT. Translation gives CASSVRDRVVNTEAFF.